The T cell receptor (beta chain) described here comes from a study of glioma-infiltrating T cells. Across the study: Before surgery, glioma patients received dexamethasone for at most six days.

Broader study findings: A blood CDR3 motif signature was depleted in highly divergent patients.

Germline V gene sequence: CDR1 SGHTA, CDR2 FQGNSA. The CDR3 loop spans 14 amino acids. This clonotype was seen just once. The antigen is undetermined. Its ends do not fully match the called genes, so a read error is possible. TCR alpha and beta CDR3 regions were amplified from RNA using iRepertoire nested multiplex PCR. One-step reverse transcription and amplification started from approximately 100-400 ng of tissue mRNA or PBMC total RNA. TCRdb itself ran the multiplex PCR reads through MiXCR, one entry per CDR3 protein. Of around 390,000 distinct CDR3 sequences detected, 41% appear once; the ten largest clones hold about 11%.

J is TRBJ2-3 and V is TRBV7-2, with 8 bases matching TRBD1. Sequencing was done on a sample of glioma tissue, nonneoplastic brain tissue, or PBMCs (not recorded which). This receptor was taken from a human donor with low-grade glioma or glioblastoma, undergoing nonglioma brain surgery, or in good health (not recorded which). As DNA, the CDR3 is TGTGCTAGCAGCGTGGACAGGGACACAGATACGCAGTATTTT. The encoded protein is CASSVDRDTDTQYF.